A selection of T cell receptor beta chains follows, all from one sample in a study of T-cell memory formation after mild COVID-19. TCRdb re-called the 5' RACE reads through MiXCR, storing one row per CDR3 protein. The sample has under 700,000 distinct CDR3 sequences; roughly 22% are singletons. The sequencing sample was made of PBMCs or a T cell subset sorted from them (not recorded which). The receptors were sampled from an adult woman who had mild COVID-19 (a few samples of this study predate the infection). Cell type and time point are not known. The CDR3 runs from the conserved cysteine through the conserved F or W. A D gene is named only where the DNA matches it firmly. The listing skips clone size in some rows; elsewhere it reads once, few, many or a size class.

TRBJ1-5,-,few,TRBV18,TGTGCCAGCTCCCAACAGGAAAGCAATCAGCCCCAGCATTTT,CASSQQESNQPQHF
TRBJ2-7,-,many,TRBV7-8,TGTGCCAGCAGCTTCATTCGGGACTCCTACGAGCAGTACTTC,CASSFIRDSYEQYF
TRBJ2-3,TRBD2,-,TRBV10-3,TGTGCCATCAGTAAGACCATGACTAGCGGGAAGGATATGCAAGATACGCAGTATTTT,CAISKTMTSGKDMQDTQYF
TRBJ2-1,-,-,TRBV7-3,TGTGCCAGCAGCTTATCGGGCGGGACGTCCTACAATGAGCAGTTCTTC,CASSLSGGTSYNEQFF
TRBJ2-2,TRBD1,many,TRBV7-9,TGTGCCAGCACCCCAGGGGGACAGCCGAACACCGGGGAGCTGTTTTTT,CASTPGGQPNTGELFF
TRBJ2-3,TRBD2,few,TRBV12-3/TRBV12-4,TGTGCCAGCAGTTTAGCCGGGGTGAGGCGACTAGCGCGGGGGTGGTCAGATACGCAGTATTTT,CASSLAGVRRLARGWSDTQYF
TRBJ1-3,-,few,TRBV30,TGTGCCTGGAGTGCCCGAGGGACTTTAGGAAACACCATATATTTT,CAWSARGTLGNTIYF
TRBJ1-2,TRBD1,few,TRBV30,TGTGCCTGGAGACAGGGGGCCATAGGTGGCTACACCTTC,CAWRQGAIGGYTF
TRBJ2-7,-,-,TRBV5-1,TGCGCCAGCAGCGGGGGGGCAGGACCCTACGAGCAGTACTTC,CASSGGAGPYEQYF
TRBJ1-2,-,-,TRBV20-1,TGCAGTGCGCCGACAGTGGGCGGCTACACCTTC,CSAPTVGGYTF
TRBJ2-2,-,-,TRBV5-1,TGCGCCAGCAGACATGCCAAGCCCCCGGGGACCGGGGAGCTGTTTTTT,CASRHAKPPGTGELFF
TRBJ2-3,TRBD1,few,TRBV20-1,TGCAGTGCCAGATCGGGACAGGGGCCAGATACGCAGTATTTT,CSARSGQGPDTQYF
TRBJ1-1,-,few,TRBV3-1,TGTGCCAGCAGCCAAGTCCTTTCGTTGACTGAAGCTTTCTTT,CASSQVLSLTEAFF
TRBJ2-2,TRBD1,many,TRBV7-6,TGTGCCAGCAGCTTAGAGGGGGCTGGGGAGCTGTTTTTT,CASSLEGAGELFF
TRBJ2-6,-,-,TRBV7-9,TGTGCCAGCAGCCAAGGTCTTCCTGGGGCCAACGTCCTGACTTTC,CASSQGLPGANVLTF
TRBJ2-1,TRBD1,-,TRBV7-6,TGTGCCAGCAGCCTCAGGCAGGGGGCTAAGTACAATGAGCAGTTCTTC,CASSLRQGAKYNEQFF
TRBJ1-6,TRBD1,few,TRBV7-2,TGTGCCAGCAGCCGCCCGGGACAGGGAAAAAGATCACCCCTCCACTTT,CASSRPGQGKRSPLHF
TRBJ1-5,TRBD1,-,TRBV30,TGTGCCTGGAGACAAACAGGGGGCAATCAGCCCCAGCATTTT,CAWRQTGGNQPQHF
TRBJ2-1,TRBD2,few,TRBV12-3/TRBV12-4,TGTGCCAGCGGGCACTTCGCGGGGGGGCTTTCCTACAATGAGCAGTTCTTC,CASGHFAGGLSYNEQFF
TRBJ2-7,-,-,TRBV29-1,TGCAGCGTTGGGACTTACGAGCAGTACTTC,CSVGTYEQYF
TRBJ2-3,TRBD2,many,TRBV7-7,TGTGCCAGCAGCCCCCTAGCGGCACGGACAGATACGCAGTATTTT,CASSPLAARTDTQYF
TRBJ1-1,-,-,TRBV7-8,TGTGCCAGCAGCCCTTGGGTCGGGGATGAAGCTTTCTTT,CASSPWVGDEAFF
TRBJ2-3,-,-,TRBV12-3/TRBV12-4,TGTGCCAGCGTTGGGTCGGGGACAGATACGCAGTATTTT,CASVGSGTDTQYF
TRBJ2-2,-,-,TRBV12-3/TRBV12-4,TGTGCCAGCAGTCCCGGGACGGTGGGGTACACCGGGGAGCTGTTTTTT,CASSPGTVGYTGELFF
TRBJ2-1,-,many,TRBV24-1,TGTGCCACCAGTGACTCCGGGTCCTCCTACAATGAGCAGTTCTTC,CATSDSGSSYNEQFF
TRBJ2-3,TRBD1,few,TRBV5-1,TGCGCCAGCAGCTGGGGACAGGGAAACACAGATACGCAGTATTTT,CASSWGQGNTDTQYF
TRBJ2-2,-,-,TRBV12-3/TRBV12-4,TGTGCCAGCCAGAGGACTGAGAACACCGGGGAGCTGTTTTTT,CASQRTENTGELFF
TRBJ2-2,TRBD2,-,TRBV12-3/TRBV12-4,TGTGCCAGCAAGAGCGGGAGGACCGGGGAGCTGTTTTTT,CASKSGRTGELFF
TRBJ2-1,TRBD2,-,TRBV7-6,TGTGCCGGCAGTCCGACCGGACTAGCGGGATTGGATGAGCAGTTCTTC,CAGSPTGLAGLDEQFF
TRBJ2-1,TRBD1,few,TRBV5-1,TGCGCCAGCAGCACGGACAGGGCAGGTGAGCAGTTCTTC,CASSTDRAGEQFF
TRBJ2-1,-,few,TRBV5-1,TGCGCCAGCAGCCTTACAGATTTTAACTACAATGAGCAGTTCTTC,CASSLTDFNYNEQFF
TRBJ1-1,-,few,TRBV29-1,TGCAGCGTTGGACGACTAGGGGCCTCAGTTAACACTGAAGCTTTCTTT,CSVGRLGASVNTEAFF
TRBJ2-3,-,few,TRBV6-6,TGTGCCAGCAGTTACCCCTCCGGAGATACGCAGTATTTT,CASSYPSGDTQYF
TRBJ1-1,TRBD1,few,TRBV11-2,TGTGCCAGCAGCTCGGGAACAGGGGTCCGTATCACTGAAGCTTTCTTT,CASSSGTGVRITEAFF
TRBJ2-7,-,many,TRBV5-1,TGTGCCAGCTCATTAACCACGGGTGGATACGAGCAGTACTTC,CASSLTTGGYEQYF
TRBJ2-3,TRBD2,-,TRBV12-3/TRBV12-4,TGTGCCAGCAGGAGGACTTGGGCTAGCGGGAGGGTGGATACGCAGTATTTT,CASRRTWASGRVDTQYF
TRBJ2-7,TRBD1,few,TRBV9,TGTGCCAGCAGCGTAACAGGAGGGACAGGGGGCATCTACGAGCAGTACTTC,CASSVTGGTGGIYEQYF
TRBJ1-1,-,few,TRBV7-8,TGTGCCAGCAAGAAGACAGGAGCCATGAACACTGAAGCTTTCTTT,CASKKTGAMNTEAFF